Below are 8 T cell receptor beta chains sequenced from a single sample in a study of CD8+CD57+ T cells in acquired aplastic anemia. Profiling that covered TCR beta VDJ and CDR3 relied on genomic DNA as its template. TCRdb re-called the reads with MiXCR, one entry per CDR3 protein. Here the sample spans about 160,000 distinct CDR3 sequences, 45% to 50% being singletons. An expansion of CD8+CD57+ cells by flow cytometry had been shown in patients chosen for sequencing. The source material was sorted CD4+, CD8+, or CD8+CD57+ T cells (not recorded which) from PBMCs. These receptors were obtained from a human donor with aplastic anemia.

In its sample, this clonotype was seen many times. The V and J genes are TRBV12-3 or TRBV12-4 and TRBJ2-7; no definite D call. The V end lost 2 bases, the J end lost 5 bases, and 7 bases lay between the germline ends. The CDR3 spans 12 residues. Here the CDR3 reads CASSLLLHEQYF. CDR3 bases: TGTGCCAGCAGTTTACTGCTCCACGAGCAGTACTTC.

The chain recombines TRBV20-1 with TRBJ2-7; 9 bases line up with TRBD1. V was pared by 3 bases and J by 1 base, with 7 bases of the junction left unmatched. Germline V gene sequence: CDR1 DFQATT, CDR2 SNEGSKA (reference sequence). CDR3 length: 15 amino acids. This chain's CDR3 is CSARPAGQGSYEQYF. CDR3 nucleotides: TGCAGTGCTAGGCCAGCGGGACAGGGTTCCTACGAGCAGTACTTC.

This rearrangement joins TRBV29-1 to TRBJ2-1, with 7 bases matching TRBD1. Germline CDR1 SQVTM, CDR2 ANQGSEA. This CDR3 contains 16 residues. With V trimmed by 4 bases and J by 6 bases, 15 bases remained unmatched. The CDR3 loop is CSVVSQRQGLSNEQFF. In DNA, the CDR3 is TGCAGCGTTGTAAGTCAGCGACAGGGTCTCTCCAATGAGCAGTTCTTC.

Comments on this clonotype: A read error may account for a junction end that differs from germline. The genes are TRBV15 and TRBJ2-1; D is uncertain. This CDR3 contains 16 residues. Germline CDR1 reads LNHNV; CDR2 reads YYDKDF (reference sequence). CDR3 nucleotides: TGTGCCACCAGCAGGCAAGGAAGGTCTCCCTACAATAAGCAGTTCTTC. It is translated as CATSRQGRSPYNKQFF.

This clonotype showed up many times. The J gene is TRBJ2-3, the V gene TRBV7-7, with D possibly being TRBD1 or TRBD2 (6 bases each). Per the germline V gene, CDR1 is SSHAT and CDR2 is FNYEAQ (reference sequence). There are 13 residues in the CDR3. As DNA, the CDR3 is TGTGCTAGCGGAGGGACATTCACAGATACGCAGTATTTT. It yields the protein CASGGTFTDTQYF.

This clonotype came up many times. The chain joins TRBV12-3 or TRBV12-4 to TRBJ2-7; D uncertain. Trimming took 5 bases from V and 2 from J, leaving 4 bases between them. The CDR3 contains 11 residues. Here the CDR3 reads CASSRTYEQYF. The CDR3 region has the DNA TGTGCCAGCAGTCGGACCTACGAGCAGTACTTC.

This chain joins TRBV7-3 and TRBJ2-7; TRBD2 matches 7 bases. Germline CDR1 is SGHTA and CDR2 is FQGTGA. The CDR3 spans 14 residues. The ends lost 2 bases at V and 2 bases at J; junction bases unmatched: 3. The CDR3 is CASSLSAGAYEQYF. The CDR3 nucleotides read TGTGCCAGCAGCTTATCGGCGGGAGCCTACGAGCAGTACTTC.

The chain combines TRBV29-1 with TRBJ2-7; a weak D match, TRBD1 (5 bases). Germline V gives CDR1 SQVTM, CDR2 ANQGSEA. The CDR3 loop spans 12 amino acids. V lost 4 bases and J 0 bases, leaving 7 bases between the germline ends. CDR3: CSVVQGSYEQYF. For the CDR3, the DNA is TGCAGCGTTGTTCAGGGCTCCTACGAGCAGTACTTC.